This TCR beta chain emerged from a study of blood T cell repertoires in COVID-19. Across the study: Researchers got acute and convalescent COVID-19 samples from the United States, Italy and Spain. PBMCs, B-cell-depleted T cells, or T cells were the source of the cDNA or gDNA that made up the material.

In the original workflow: Estimation of nucleated cell counts relied on the amplification of reference gene primers. Sequencing used immunoSEQ multiplex PCR; TCRdb keeps in-frame clones, though not all of them. V and J calls and clone size are those listed in that table; D and trimming were worked out from the DNA. The sample lists approximately 130,000 clones, around 86% seen once, with over 7.5% in the top ten. This CDR3 is built from 15 residues. The V end lost 6 bases, the J end lost 2 bases, and 16 bases lay between the germline ends. Germline assignment: CDR1 MDHEN and CDR2 SYDVKM. Input material: peripheral blood. This TCR was recovered from a woman aged 55-70 years with active or convalescent COVID-19. This chain connects TRBV28 to TRBJ1-1; D not certain. Here the CDR3 DNA reads TGTGCCAGCAGCCATATATCGAGGGAAAACACTGAAGCTTTCTTT. This sequence encodes CASSHISRENTEAFF.